This TCR beta chain appears in the sequencing data of a study of blood T cell repertoires in COVID-19. As for the study in general: Both acute and convalescent COVID-19 samples were obtained from the United States, Italy and Spain. Sources were T cells, B-cell-depleted T cells, or PBMCs; the material itself was cDNA or gDNA.

Authors' methods: Scientists estimated how many nucleated cells there were by amplifying reference gene primers. The method was immunoSEQ multiplex PCR; TCRdb's version includes in-frame clones alone and lacks a portion of them. Clonal size and the V and J genes are those of that table, whereas D and trimming came from the DNA. The sample includes about 210,000 clones, 83% of them seen just once. The CDR3 covers 17 residues. J was trimmed by 8 bases and V by 5 bases; bases with no gene match: 14. Germline values: CDR1 MGHDK, CDR2 SYGVNS. Sequenced sample: peripheral blood. This receptor was obtained from a woman between 45 and 60 years old with acute or convalescent COVID-19. The rearrangement joins TRBV25-1 to TRBJ1-4; 10 bases are shared with TRBD1. The CDR3 coding sequence is TGTGCCAGCAGTCCCGGGACAGGGGTCCAGAGGAGCGAAAAACTGTTTTTT. Translated, it gives CASSPGTGVQRSEKLFF. The entire variable domain, with the rest obtained from reference TRBV25-1 and TRBJ1-4, is as follows: EADIYQTPRYLVIGTGKKITLECSQTMGHDKMYWYQQDPGMELHLIHYSYGVNSTEKGDLSSESTVSRIRTEHFPLTLESARPSHTSQYLCASSPGTGVQRSEKLFFGSGTQLSVL.